Below, 30 T cell receptor beta chains from the same sample are listed, as sequenced in a study of beta chain features in type 1 diabetes. Reverse transcription of all isolated RNA meant that expressed TCRB transcripts were sequenced. Measured with immunoSEQ multiplex PCR; TCRdb has only the in-frame clones, and not every one. Of over 120,000 clones in the sample, less than 11% were seen once. The source material was naive CD4+ T cells from blood. These receptors were collected from a man between 18 and 35 years old in good health.

V gene TRBV6-5 combines with J gene TRBJ2-7; TRBD1 agrees at 8 bases. With V trimmed by 4 bases and J by 5 bases, 7 bases remained unmatched. The CDR3 runs to 14 residues. Germline V gene lookup returns CDR1 MNHEY and CDR2 SVGAGI. The CDR3 spells CASSLSAGGHEQYF. The CDR3 region has the DNA TGTGCCAGCAGTTTGTCGGCAGGGGGCCACGAGCAGTACTTC.

This clone has more than one count but fewer than ten. The chain links TRBV5-1 to TRBJ1-6, with TRBD1 identical over 7 bases. The germline V gene has CDR1 SGHRS and CDR2 YFSETQ. The CDR3 runs to 15 residues. The trim removed 7 bases at V and 5 bases at J, leaving 9 bases unmatched. For the CDR3, the DNA is TGCGCCAGCTCGAAGGGGGACAGTAATAATTCACCCCTCCACTTT. It codes for CASSKGDSNNSPLHF.

The V and J genes are TRBV5-1 and TRBJ2-5; TRBD2 might be the D (6 bases). With 4 bases removed from V and 4 bases from J, the gap between germline ends came to 17 bases. Per germline, CDR1 SGHRS and CDR2 YFSETQ. This CDR3 is 15 amino acids long. The CDR3 here is CASSRTFVGGETQYF. CDR3 bases: TGCGCCAGCAGCCGTACTTTTGTGGGGGGAGAGACCCAGTACTTC. Combining the CDR3 with reference TRBV5-1 and TRBJ2-5 gives the whole variable domain KAGVTQTPRYLIKTRGQQVTLSCSPISGHRSVSWYQQTPGQGLQFLFEYFSETQRNKGNFPGRFSGRQFSNSRSEMNVSTLELGDSALYLCASSRTFVGGETQYFGPGTRLLVL.

In the case of this clone: The sample carries other DNA sequences with the same CDR3. Here the CDR3 reads CASSPSGGTDTQYF. CDR3 in DNA: TGCGCCAGCAGCCCTAGCGGGGGGACAGATACGCAGTATTTT. This rearrangement joins TRBV5-1 to TRBJ2-3; 11 bases are a match to TRBD2. CDR1 SGHRS and CDR2 YFSETQ come from the germline V gene. This CDR3 contains 14 residues. V gave up 4 bases and J gave up 3 bases; unmatched junction bases: 1.

In this sample, this clone turned up a few times. The chain has TRBV9 and TRBJ2-5; 9 bases line up with TRBD2. The CDR3 spans 16 residues. CDR1 and CDR2 (germline): SGDLS, YYNGEE. The J segment lost 6 bases and the V segment lost 0 bases, leaving 9 bases of the junction unmatched. The CDR3 sequence: CASSVGGGGVQKTQYF. For the CDR3, the DNA is TGTGCCAGCAGCGTAGGAGGCGGGGGGGTTCAAAAGACCCAGTACTTC.

The chain is built from TRBV2 and TRBJ2-3, with 7 bases lining up with TRBD2. The germline CDR1 and CDR2 sequences are SNHLY and FYNNEI. Germline trimming cut 4 bases from V and 4 bases from J; bases unmatched to any gene: 5. The CDR3 spans 14 residues. Here the CDR3 DNA reads TGTGCCAGCAGTGGGGAGCGGGGCGCAGATACGCAGTATTTT. It specifies CASSGERGADTQYF.

The chain carries TRBV6-5 and TRBJ1-2; 7 bases are shared with TRBD1. V lost 2 bases and J lost 0; bases outside the gene matches: 0. CDR3 length equals 14 residues. CDR1 and CDR2 from the germline V gene are MNHEY and SVGAGI. The CDR3 loop reads CASSYDRANYGYTF. The CDR3 DNA reads TGTGCCAGCAGTTACGACAGGGCTAACTATGGCTACACCTTC.

In this sample, this clone turned up a few times. The genes are TRBV7-2 and TRBJ2-2; 7 nucleotides align to TRBD2. Germline CDR1 and CDR2: SGHTA and FQGNSA. There are 14 residues in the CDR3. V lost 6 bases, J lost 2 bases, and 3 bases stayed unmatched. CDR3 DNA: TGTGCCAGCAGGAGGGACTATAACACCGGGGAGCTGTTTTTT. Translation: CASRRDYNTGELFF.

This clone was observed a few times. This sequence joins TRBV5-1 and TRBJ2-5; D perhaps matches TRBD1 (6 bases). Trimming stripped 3 bases from V and 9 bases from J, with 18 bases between. Looked up from germline, CDR1 is SGHRS and CDR2 is YFSETQ. The CDR3 contains 14 residues. Here the CDR3 reads CASSWPGQPPSQYF. The CDR3 DNA reads TGCGCCAGCAGCTGGCCTGGACAGCCCCCTTCCCAGTACTTC.

The table lists this clone with a few counts. This chain links TRBV11-3 with TRBJ2-7; 8 bases are shared with TRBD1. The V and J ends lost 1 base and 3 bases, in that order; junction bases with no gene match: 11. The CDR3 consists of 17 residues. Germline CDR1 reads SGHNT; CDR2 reads YENEEA. The chain's CDR3 is CASSLGRNDRGYYEQYF. The CDR3 region has the DNA TGTGCCAGCAGCTTAGGCCGGAATGACAGGGGATACTACGAGCAGTACTTC.

The chain employs TRBV7-9 and TRBJ2-7; tentatively, D is TRBD1 (5 bases). The V end lost 7 bases, the J end lost 3 bases, and 16 bases lay between the germline ends. The CDR3 spans 14 residues. From germline, CDR1 is SEHNR and CDR2 FQNEAQ (reference sequence). The CDR3, as DNA: TGTGCCAGCACACAACCGACAGAATTCTACGAGCAGTACTTC. The encoded protein is CASTQPTEFYEQYF.

The V call is TRBV30, the J call TRBJ1-4; D is possibly TRBD1 (6 bases). The V end lost 7 bases, the J end lost 7 bases, and 13 bases lay between the germline ends. Germline CDR1 is GTSNPN and CDR2 is SVGIG (reference sequence). This CDR3 contains 12 residues. CDR3 sequence reads: CASDRPLEKLFF. CDR3 in DNA: TGTGCCTCGGACAGACCTCTTGAAAAACTGTTTTTT.

This clone was detected a few times. The DNA for the CDR3 is TGTGCCAGCAGCGTGGGACAGTTCGACGAGCAGTACTTC. It specifies CASSVGQFDEQYF. This sequence joins TRBV7-2 and TRBJ2-7; TRBD1 aligns across 7 bases. The trim removed 5 bases at V and 5 bases at J, leaving 6 bases unmatched. Germline assignment: CDR1 SGHTA and CDR2 FQGNSA. The CDR3 loop spans 13 amino acids. The whole variable domain, filled in from reference TRBV7-2 and TRBJ2-7, reads GAGVSQSPSNKVTEKGKDVELRCDPISGHTALYWYRQSLGQGLEFLIYFQGNSAPDKSGLPSDRFSAERTGGSVSTLTIQRTQQEDSAVYLCASSVGQFDEQYFGPGTRLTVT.

V and J are TRBV7-8 and TRBJ2-2; 10 nucleotides agree with TRBD2. V was pared by 2 bases and J by 5 bases, with 5 bases of the junction left unmatched. The germline V gene has CDR1 SGHVS and CDR2 FQNEAQ. CDR3 length equals 16 residues. This CDR3 is CASSLMASGGTGELFF. The DNA of the CDR3 is TGTGCCAGCAGCTTAATGGCTAGCGGGGGAACCGGGGAGCTGTTTTTT.

V usage is TRBV21-1 and J usage is TRBJ1-6; TRBD1 is the table's D call and was not checked against the DNA. TRBV21-1 is reported as a pseudogene. The CDR3 sequence is 16 residues long. Written as DNA, the CDR3 is TGTGCCAGCAGCAAAGCAACCGGGACAGGGGGTTCACCCCTCCACTTT. Its translation: CASSKATGTGGSPLHF.

Details on this clone: The missing conserved phenylalanine or tryptophan at the end of this CDR3 makes a read error likely. This rearrangement joins TRBV19 to TRBJ2-3, with 7 bases identical to TRBD1. Germline CDR1 reads LNHDA; CDR2 reads SQIVND (reference sequence). V shed 4 bases and J 1 base; nucleotides not matched to a gene: 8. CDR3 length equals 16 residues. The CDR3 DNA sequence: TGTGCCAGTAGTACGACAGGGTCTTGGGGCACAGATACGCAGTATCTT. This sequence encodes CASSTTGSWGTDTQYL.

There are a few counts of this clone. J is TRBJ2-5 and V is TRBV18, with 7 bases lining up with TRBD1. V was pared by 3 bases and J by 3 bases, with 13 bases of the junction left unmatched. There are 17 residues in the CDR3. Germline CDR1 and CDR2: KGHSH and LQKENI. CDR3 amino acids: CASSPNLIGTGEETQYF. The DNA of the CDR3 is TGTGCCAGCTCACCTAATTTGATAGGAACAGGGGAAGAGACCCAGTACTTC.

There are a few counts of this clone. The CDR3 DNA sequence: TGCGCCAGCAGCCAAGTTGGGGGACTAACAGATACGCAGTATTTT. It translates to CASSQVGGLTDTQYF. This chain links TRBV4-3 with TRBJ2-3; TRBD2 agrees at 7 bases. Germline CDR1 is LGHNA and CDR2 is YSLEER. With 1 base clipped from V and 3 bases from J, the junction kept 4 bases outside the gene matches. The CDR3 covers 15 residues.

The genes are TRBV28 and TRBJ2-5, with 10 bases matching TRBD1. V dropped 4 bases and J dropped 4; count of bases not matched to a gene: 6. This CDR3 has 15 residues. Per the germline V gene, CDR1 is MDHEN and CDR2 is SYDVKM. DNA of the CDR3: TGTGCCAGCAGTTCACAGACAGGGGGCGGAGAGACCCAGTACTTC. It codes for CASSSQTGGGETQYF. The full variable domain, with the rest looked up from reference TRBV28 and TRBJ2-5, is DVKVTQSSRYLVKRTGEKVFLECVQDMDHENMFWYRQDPGLGLRLIYFSYDVKMKEKGDIPEGYSVSREKKERFSLILESASTNQTSMYLCASSSQTGGGETQYFGPGTRLLVL.

DNA for the CDR3: TGCGCCAGCAGCTCCCCGGGACTCTTAGCTGAAGCTTTCTTT. Translation gives CASSSPGLLAEAFF. The chain links TRBV5-1 to TRBJ1-1; D may be TRBD1 (5 bases). The germline gives CDR1 SGHRS, CDR2 YFSETQ. The CDR3 consists of 14 residues. With 3 bases removed from V and 6 bases from J, the gap between germline ends came to 15 bases.

This clone was seen a handful of times. The chain employs TRBV7-6 and TRBJ1-3, with D tentatively TRBD1 (6 bases). Trimming took off 8 bases at V and 3 bases at J, with 17 bases between the two ends. CDR3 length equals 15 residues. CDR1 and CDR2 from the germline V gene are SGHVS and FNYEAQ. The CDR3 region is CASSIGGGLGNTIYF. CDR3 bases: TGTGCCAGCTCAATAGGGGGGGGCCTTGGAAACACCATATATTTT.

The CDR3 region is CASSLAGAYNEQFF. The CDR3 nucleotides read TGTGCCAGCAGCTTAGCGGGGGCGTACAATGAGCAGTTCTTC. This rearrangement joins TRBV7-9 to TRBJ2-1; the D gene is possibly TRBD1 (6 bases). Germline-derived CDR1 and CDR2 are SEHNR and FQNEAQ (reference sequence). CDR3 length: 14 amino acids. Trimming removed 0 bases at V and 4 bases at J, with 7 bases between.

This clone was seen more than once but under ten times. The J gene is TRBJ2-2, the V gene TRBV6-5; D perhaps matches TRBD1 (6 bases). V gave up 7 bases and J gave up 1 base, with 13 bases separating them. This CDR3 region has 15 residues. Per germline, CDR1 MNHEY and CDR2 SVGAGI. This chain's CDR3 is CASKARDKNTGELFF. The CDR3 DNA follows: TGTGCCAGCAAGGCCCGGGACAAGAACACCGGGGAGCTGTTTTTT.

This clone was picked up a small number of times. The V and J genes are TRBV28 and TRBJ2-6, with D possibly being TRBD1 (6 bases). Per the germline V gene, CDR1 is MDHEN and CDR2 is SYDVKM. The CDR3 contains 15 residues. Between the trimmed V and J ends, which lost 4 bases and 1 base, there was a span of 8 bases. The CDR3 DNA is TGTGCCAGCAGTTCCACAGGGTCTGGGGCCAACGTCCTGACTTTC. This codes for CASSSTGSGANVLTF. The whole variable domain, filled in from reference TRBV28 and TRBJ2-6, reads DVKVTQSSRYLVKRTGEKVFLECVQDMDHENMFWYRQDPGLGLRLIYFSYDVKMKEKGDIPEGYSVSREKKERFSLILESASTNQTSMYLCASSSTGSGANVLTFGAGSRLTVL.

This clone came up a few times. In nucleotides, the CDR3 is TGCGCCAGCAGCTTGGCAGGGGACAGGGCTGGCTACACCTTC. Encoded protein: CASSLAGDRAGYTF. The rearrangement uses TRBV5-1 and TRBJ1-2; 9 bases map to TRBD1. This CDR3 contains 14 residues. Germline values: CDR1 SGHRS, CDR2 YFSETQ. J gave up 7 bases and V 0 bases, and 4 bases lay outside the gene matches.

This clone was recorded a few times. V and J are TRBV7-2 and TRBJ1-4; 7 bases align to TRBD1. Germline loops: CDR1 SGHTA, CDR2 FQGNSA. The CDR3 is made up of 15 amino acids. Losses at the gene ends were 6 bases for V and 5 bases for J; bases not matched to a gene: 9. The CDR3 here is CASRITGQTNEKLFF. In DNA form, the CDR3 reads TGTGCCAGCAGAATCACGGGACAGACAAATGAAAAACTGTTTTTT. Filled out from reference TRBV7-2 and TRBJ1-4, the complete variable domain reads GAGVSQSPSNKVTEKGKDVELRCDPISGHTALYWYRQSLGQGLEFLIYFQGNSAPDKSGLPSDRFSAERTGGSVSTLTIQRTQQEDSAVYLCASRITGQTNEKLFFGSGTQLSVL.

The chain recombines TRBV6-1 with TRBJ2-4; TRBD1 matches 9 bases. CDR1 and CDR2 from the germline V gene are MNHNS and SASEGT. V shed 3 bases, J shed 14 bases, and the junction held 2 bases outside the gene matches. The CDR3 is made up of 11 amino acids. As DNA, the CDR3 is TGTGCCAGCAGTGAGGGACAGGGAAAGTACTTC. Its protein is CASSEGQGKYF.

This clone has a handful of counts. The chain uses TRBV7-8 and TRBJ2-7, with 7 bases fitting TRBD1. The CDR3 length is 16 residues. The trim removed 4 bases at V and 1 base at J, leaving 10 bases unmatched. CDR1 and CDR2 from the germline V gene are SGHVS and FQNEAQ. CDR3 region: CASSSPLRQGSYEQYF. Written as DNA, the CDR3 is TGTGCCAGCAGCTCCCCCTTAAGACAGGGATCCTACGAGCAGTACTTC.

This clone was seen more than once but under ten times. The chain has TRBV21-1 and TRBJ2-5; the table's D gene call, TRBD2, was not cross checked with the DNA. The DNA end favors TRBJ2-7, so the J call may be wrong. TRBV21-1 is a recognized pseudogene. The CDR3 has 14 amino acids. The CDR3 sequence: CASSNRVASYEQYF. The CDR3 DNA is TGTGCCAGCAGCAATCGGGTGGCGTCCTACGAGCAGTACTTC.

There are many counts of this clone. The V and J genes are TRBV4-3 and TRBJ2-3; 7 nucleotides match TRBD2. The J segment lost 6 bases and the V segment lost 0 bases, leaving 9 bases of the junction unmatched. Germline CDR1 and CDR2: LGHNA and YSLEER. The CDR3 is 16 residues long. For the CDR3, the DNA is TGCGCCAGCAGCCAAGATGCGGCGGGGGTTCTGGATACGCAGTATTTT. Translation: CASSQDAAGVLDTQYF.